Listed here are 21 T cell receptor beta chains from one sample, sequenced in a study of blood T cell repertoires in COVID-19. Measured with immunoSEQ multiplex PCR; TCRdb has only the in-frame clones, and not every one. The sample consists of 180,000 or so clones, about 90% of them appearing once. Source material: PBMCs or T cells enriched from blood (not recorded which). The receptor set was obtained from a human donor with acute COVID-19. The donor label of this sample is uncertain.

This chain connects TRBV27 to TRBJ2-7; TRBD2 might be the D (5 bases). The germline CDR1 and CDR2 sequences are MNHEY and SMNVEV (reference sequence). The CDR3 is 15 residues long. Between the trimmed V and J ends, which lost 5 bases and 1 base, there was a span of 15 bases. CDR3 coding DNA: TGTGCCAGCAGTAGCCGGGATCTAAAATCCTACGAGCAGTACTTC. This encodes CASSSRDLKSYEQYF.

This chain links TRBV7-2 with TRBJ1-5, with D perhaps matching TRBD1 (6 bases). Germline V gene lookup returns CDR1 SGHTA and CDR2 FQGNSA. The CDR3 covers 15 residues. V lost 4 bases and J lost 1, with 11 bases in between. CDR3 nucleotides: TGTGCCAGCAGCTCACAGGGCGACAGCAATCAGCCCCAGCATTTT. It specifies CASSSQGDSNQPQHF.

The chain recombines TRBV7-3 with TRBJ1-1; D is unresolved. Germline CDR1 SGHTA, CDR2 FQGTGA. This CDR3 region has 13 residues. Trimming removed 4 bases from V and 5 bases from J, with 11 bases in between. The chain's CDR3 is CASSSQAGTEAFF. The CDR3 DNA follows: TGTGCCAGCAGCTCCCAAGCGGGGACTGAAGCTTTCTTT.

The rearrangement links TRBV18 to TRBJ1-1; 7 nucleotides match TRBD1. CDR1 and CDR2 from the germline V gene are KGHSH and LQKENI. J gave up 3 bases and V 3 bases, and 1 base lay outside the gene matches. There are 13 residues in the CDR3. The CDR3 loop is CASSPDRDTEAFF. CDR3 DNA: TGTGCCAGCTCACCCGACAGGGACACTGAAGCTTTCTTT.

J is TRBJ2-7 and V is TRBV5-5; the D gene is possibly TRBD2 (7 bases). CDR1 and CDR2 (germline): SGHKS, YYEKEE (reference sequence). V was pared by 0 bases and J by 2 bases, with 15 bases between. The CDR3 runs 16 residues. The CDR3 here is CASSLVRRGAAYEQYF. The CDR3 DNA sequence: TGTGCCAGCAGCTTGGTTCGCCGGGGGGCTGCCTACGAGCAGTACTTC.

This clone showed up just a few times. The J gene is TRBJ2-6, the V gene TRBV4-1; the D gene is possibly TRBD2 (6 bases). The germline V and J ends were trimmed by 0 bases and 0 bases, with 12 bases remaining between them. CDR1 is MGHRA and CDR2 is YSYEKL in the germline V gene. CDR3 length: 18 amino acids. DNA for the CDR3: TGCGCCAGCAGCCAAGATGGGAGGTTCGGCTCTGGGGCCAACGTCCTGACTTTC. Residues: CASSQDGRFGSGANVLTF.

The gene calls are TRBV7-9 and TRBJ1-3; TRBD1 matches 9 bases. The germline V gene encodes CDR1 SEHNR and CDR2 FQNEAQ (reference sequence). Trimming cost V 7 bases and J 0 bases; bases outside gene matches: 16. The CDR3 extends over 19 amino acids. The CDR3 DNA reads TGTGCCAGCACCCGGACAGGGGAAGAGTTTGGGTTCTCTGGAAACACCATATATTTT. It codes for CASTRTGEEFGFSGNTIYF. The variable domain in full, with the rest retrieved from reference TRBV7-9 and TRBJ1-3, is DTGVSQNPRHKITKRGQNVTFRCDPISEHNRLYWYRQTLGQGPEFLTYFQNEAQLEKSRLLSDRFSAERPKGSFSTLEIQRTEQGDSAMYLCASTRTGEEFGFSGNTIYFGEGSWLTVV.

The V call is TRBV28, the J call TRBJ2-7, with D possibly being TRBD1 (6 bases). Trimming removed 3 bases from V and 2 bases from J, with 14 bases in between. Looked up from germline, CDR1 is MDHEN and CDR2 is SYDVKM. There are 15 residues in the CDR3. CDR3 coding DNA: TGTGCCAGCAGTTTCGAACAGGGTCTCACCTACGAGCAGTACTTC. It codes for CASSFEQGLTYEQYF.

The chain combines TRBV30 with TRBJ1-2, with TRBD1 matching over 8 bases. The V segment lost 2 bases and the J segment 14 bases; nucleotides outside the gene matches: 10. Germline V gives CDR1 GTSNPN, CDR2 SVGIG (reference sequence). CDR3 length: 12 amino acids. The CDR3 loop is CAWSPAGQVGTF. The CDR3 nucleotides are TGTGCCTGGAGTCCCGCGGGACAGGTGGGGACCTTC.

The chain links TRBV2 to TRBJ2-7; D not certain. The CDR3 has 14 residues. Germline-derived CDR1 and CDR2 are SNHLY and FYNNEI. V lost 5 bases, J lost 5 bases, and 16 bases lay in between. The CDR3 coding sequence is TGTGCCAGCAGTCCATACAGTGTACAAAACGAGCAGTACTTC. This gives the protein CASSPYSVQNEQYF.

This chain uses TRBV10-3 with TRBJ1-2, with D tentatively TRBD1 (5 bases). CDR3 length equals 13 residues. The V gene lost 10 bases and the J gene lost 3 bases, with 15 bases spanning the gap. Per germline, CDR1 ENHRY and CDR2 SYGVKD. CDR3 in amino acids: CATWGGLDYGYTF. For the CDR3, the DNA is TGTGCCACGTGGGGGGGACTGGACTATGGCTACACCTTC.

V gene TRBV6-1 combines with J gene TRBJ1-6; no clear D gene. The CDR3 sequence is 15 residues long. Germline loops: CDR1 MNHNS, CDR2 SASEGT. Between the trimmed V and J ends, which lost 1 base and 10 bases, there was a span of 14 bases. The CDR3 region has the DNA TGTGCCAGCAGTGAAGGATGGGCAGGCAACTCACCCCTCCACTTT. This encodes CASSEGWAGNSPLHF.

This clone turned up a few times. CDR3 bases: TGTGCCAGCGCCCAGGGAAACACCATATATTTT. It is translated as CASAQGNTIYF. This rearrangement joins TRBV9 to TRBJ1-3; D gene uncertain. CDR1 and CDR2 from the germline V gene are SGDLS and YYNGEE. The CDR3 length is 11 residues. The V and J ends lost 7 bases and 4 bases respectively, with 6 bases between them.

Details on this clone: The same CDR3 also results from other DNA sequences found in this sample. The chain employs TRBV4-2 and TRBJ2-3, with 8 bases fitting TRBD2. Losses at the gene ends were 0 bases for V and 2 bases for J; bases not matched to a gene: 7. Germline V lookup: CDR1 LGHNA, CDR2 YNFKEQ. The CDR3 runs 17 residues. The CDR3: CASSQDRQRGNTDTQYF. CDR3 bases: TGTGCCAGCAGCCAAGATAGGCAGCGGGGGAACACAGATACGCAGTATTTT.

This clone has only one observation. The chain is built from TRBV9 and TRBJ2-1, with D maybe TRBD2 (7 bases). The CDR3 spans 16 residues. V was pared by 0 bases and J by 7 bases, with 17 bases between. The germline CDR1 and CDR2 sequences are SGDLS and YYNGEE. The DNA of the CDR3 is TGTGCCAGCAGCGTAGCTACTAGGGGGGGGCAGAATGAGCAGTTCTTC. It specifies CASSVATRGGQNEQFF. The variable domain in full, with the rest retrieved from reference TRBV9 and TRBJ2-1, is DSGVTQTPKHLITATGQRVTLRCSPRSGDLSVYWYQQSLDQGLQFLIQYYNGEERAKGNILERFSAQQFPDLHSELNLSSLELGDSALYFCASSVATRGGQNEQFFGPGTRLTVL.

The V call is TRBV5-6, the J call TRBJ1-6; 10 positions match TRBD1. The CDR3 is made up of 14 amino acids. Germline V lookup: CDR1 SGHDT, CDR2 YYEEEE. Trimming at V came to 4 bases and at J to 12 bases, leaving 7 bases not matched to a gene. This CDR3 is CASSGRQGAEPLHF. The DNA of the CDR3 is TGTGCCAGCAGCGGAAGACAGGGGGCTGAACCCCTCCACTTT. The variable domain in full, with the rest retrieved from reference TRBV5-6 and TRBJ1-6, is DAGVTQSPTHLIKTRGQQVTLRCSPKSGHDTVSWYQQALGQGPQFIFQYYEEEERQRGNFPDRFSGHQFPNYSSELNVNALLLGDSALYLCASSGRQGAEPLHFGNGTRLTVT.

The chain recombines TRBV7-9 with TRBJ2-7; D is unresolved. There are 15 residues in the CDR3. The V gene lost 1 base and the J gene lost 3 bases, with 13 bases spanning the gap. In germline, CDR1 is SEHNR, CDR2 FQNEAQ (reference sequence). CDR3 DNA: TGTGCCAGCAGCTTAGGAGCAGGCAACGGCTACGAGCAGTACTTC. Amino acid sequence: CASSLGAGNGYEQYF.

The chain uses TRBV5-4 and TRBJ2-3; 7 nucleotides agree with TRBD1. The trim removed 5 bases at V and 6 bases at J, leaving 6 bases unmatched. Per the germline V gene, CDR1 is SGHNT and CDR2 is YYREEE (reference sequence). The CDR3 length is 13 residues. The CDR3 nucleotides are TGTGCCAGCAGGGGGACAGTGGCCGATACGCAGTATTTT. It specifies CASRGTVADTQYF.

This chain uses TRBV27 with TRBJ2-2; D is possibly TRBD1 (5 bases). From germline, CDR1 is MNHEY and CDR2 SMNVEV (reference sequence). The CDR3 is 15 residues long. V was cut by 4 bases and J by 5 bases, with 14 bases left in between. The CDR3 reads CASSSPWGRTGELFF. CDR3 DNA sequence: TGTGCCAGCAGTTCCCCCTGGGGCCGGACCGGGGAGCTGTTTTTT.

The V and J genes are TRBV4-1 and TRBJ2-7; a possible D gene is TRBD2 (6 bases). V lost 0 bases to trimming and J lost 9 bases, with 9 bases between them. Germline V gives CDR1 MGHRA, CDR2 YSYEKL. CDR3 length equals 12 residues. This CDR3 is CASSQDWGGQYF. In nucleotides, the CDR3 is TGCGCCAGCAGCCAAGATTGGGGAGGGCAGTACTTC.

J is TRBJ1-2 and V is TRBV25-1, with D tentatively TRBD1 (5 bases). The V gene lost 0 bases and the J gene lost 5 bases, with 10 bases spanning the gap. CDR1 MGHDK and CDR2 SYGVNS come from the germline V gene. The CDR3 loop spans 14 amino acids. The CDR3 here is CASSEYREGYGYTF. DNA of the CDR3: TGTGCCAGCAGTGAATATAGGGAGGGGTATGGCTACACCTTC.